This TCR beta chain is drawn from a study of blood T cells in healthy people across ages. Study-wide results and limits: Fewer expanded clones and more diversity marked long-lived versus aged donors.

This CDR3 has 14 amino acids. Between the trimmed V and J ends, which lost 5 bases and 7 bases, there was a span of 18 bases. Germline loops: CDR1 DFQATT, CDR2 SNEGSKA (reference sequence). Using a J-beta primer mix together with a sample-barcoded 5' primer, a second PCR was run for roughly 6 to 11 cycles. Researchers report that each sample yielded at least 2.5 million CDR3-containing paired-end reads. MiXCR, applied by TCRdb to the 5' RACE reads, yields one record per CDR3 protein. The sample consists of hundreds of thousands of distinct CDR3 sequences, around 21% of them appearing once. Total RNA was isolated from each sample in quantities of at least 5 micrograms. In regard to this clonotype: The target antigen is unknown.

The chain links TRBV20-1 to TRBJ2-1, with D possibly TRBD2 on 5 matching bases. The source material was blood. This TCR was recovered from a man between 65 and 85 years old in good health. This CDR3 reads CSAWNSRDPNEQFF. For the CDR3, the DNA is TGCAGTGCTTGGAACTCCCGGGATCCTAATGAGCAGTTCTTC.